This is a list of T cell receptor beta chains from one sample in a study of CD8 T cells in Susac syndrome. A single record per CDR3 protein comes from TCRdb applying MiXCR to the immunoSEQ multiplex PCR reads. This table has under 200,000 distinct CDR3 sequences, 94% appearing once. Sequencing was performed on CD4+ T cells from PBMCs. These receptors were obtained from a human donor with Susac syndrome. Each CDR3 is given with its conserved first and last residue. The D gene is left open where the match is weak. Part of the rows lack a size; the others show once, few, many or a class for expanded clones.

v_call	d_call	cdr3_length	j_call	clone_size	cdr3_aa	cdr3_nt
TRBV12-3/TRBV12-4	TRBD1	14	TRBJ1-4	-	CASSFGQGNEKLFF	TGTGCCAGCAGTTTTGGACAGGGGAATGAAAAACTGTTTTTT
TRBV19	-	16	TRBJ2-5	-	CASTPNPQTGTETQYF	TGTGCCAGTACCCCGAACCCCCAGACAGGAACAGAGACCCAGTACTTC
TRBV7-7	-	15	TRBJ2-5	-	CASSFRPRYQETQYF	TGTGCCAGCAGCTTTCGGCCGCGGTACCAAGAGACCCAGTACTTC
TRBV12-5	-	13	TRBJ1-6	-	CASALERSSPLHF	TGTGCTAGTGCCCTCGAGCGTAGTTCACCCCTCCACTTT
TRBV6-2/TRBV6-3	-	10	TRBJ2-7	-	CASRREEQYF	TGTGCCAGCAGGCGTGAGGAGCAGTACTTC
TRBV20-1	TRBD1	15	TRBJ1-4	-	CSASLPGQGGEKLFF	TGCAGTGCCTCACTTCCGGGACAGGGTGGTGAAAAACTGTTTTTT
TRBV27	-	16	TRBJ1-4	-	CASTTRGAGTNEKLFF	TGTGCCAGCACTACCCGAGGGGCCGGAACTAATGAAAAACTGTTTTTT
TRBV27	-	16	TRBJ1-6	-	CASSLSRQPRTSPLHF	TGTGCCAGCAGTTTATCAAGACAGCCCCGGACTTCACCCCTCCACTTT
TRBV5-1	TRBD1	14	TRBJ1-1	-	CASSALTGEGEAFF	TGCGCCAGCAGCGCCCTTACAGGGGAAGGTGAAGCTTTCTTT
TRBV14	-	16	TRBJ2-3	-	CASSAEGVVFSDTQYF	TGTGCCAGCAGCGCCGAGGGGGTCGTATTCTCTGATACGCAGTATTTT
TRBV7-9	TRBD1	15	TRBJ2-7	-	CASNTAGTAAYEQYF	TGTGCCAGCAACACAGCCGGGACAGCCGCCTACGAGCAGTACTTC
TRBV15	-	14	TRBJ2-7	-	CATSRDRRAYEQYF	TGTGCCACCAGCAGAGATCGCAGGGCTTACGAGCAGTACTTC
TRBV25-1	-	14	TRBJ1-1	-	CASSEYRQSTEAFF	TGTGCCAGCAGTGAATATAGACAGAGCACTGAAGCTTTCTTT
TRBV12-3/TRBV12-4	-	15	TRBJ1-1	-	CASRRTPAVNTEAFF	TGTGCCAGCAGGAGAACCCCAGCGGTGAACACTGAAGCTTTCTTT
TRBV5-6	-	15	TRBJ2-7	-	CASSFGRLSSYEQYF	TGTGCCAGCAGCTTTGGCAGACTCTCCTCCTACGAGCAGTACTTC
TRBV6-5	-	14	TRBJ1-6	-	CASSYLMGNSPLHF	TGTGCCAGCAGTTACCTGATGGGGAATTCACCCCTCCACTTT
TRBV20-1	-	11	TRBJ1-1	-	CRGHIDTEAFF	TGCAGGGGACACATAGACACTGAAGCTTTCTTT
TRBV9	-	15	TRBJ2-6	-	CASSVESSGANVLTF	TGTGCCAGCAGCGTAGAGAGCTCTGGGGCCAACGTCCTGACTTTC
TRBV7-2	TRBD2	17	TRBJ2-5	-	CASSLEELAGGGETQYF	TGTGCCAGCAGCTTAGAGGAACTAGCGGGAGGGGGAGAGACCCAGTACTTC
TRBV20-1	-	13	TRBJ2-5	-	CSVGQGGQETQYF	TGCAGTGTAGGGCAGGGGGGCCAAGAGACCCAGTACTTC
TRBV20-1	-	13	TRBJ1-1	once	CSASGPGGTEAFF	TGCAGTGCTAGTGGGCCAGGCGGCACTGAAGCTTTCTTT
TRBV20-1	-	15	TRBJ2-5	-	CSALKRAEGSETQYF	TGCAGTGCTCTCAAGCGGGCGGAAGGGAGCGAGACCCAGTACTTC
TRBV20-1	-	13	TRBJ2-2	once	CSARGTNTGELFF	TGCAGTGCTAGAGGGACGAACACCGGGGAGCTGTTTTTT
TRBV6-5	TRBD1	14	TRBJ2-7	once	CASRPPGTGYEQYF	TGTGCCAGCAGGCCCCCCGGGACAGGTTACGAGCAGTACTTC
TRBV20-1	-	14	TRBJ1-6	-	CSARESTGRSPLHF	TGCAGTGCTAGAGAAAGTACAGGTCGTTCACCCCTCCACTTT
TRBV29-1	-	10	TRBJ1-4	once	CSAANEKLFF	TGCAGCGCCGCTAATGAAAAACTGTTTTTT
TRBV4-2	-	13	TRBJ1-5	-	CASSRDVDGPQHF	TGTGCCAGCAGTCGGGACGTGGATGGACCCCAGCATTTT
TRBV4-1	TRBD1	17	TRBJ2-3	-	CASSQGLGTVSTDTQYF	TGCGCCAGCAGCCAAGGCTTAGGGACAGTAAGCACAGATACGCAGTATTTT
TRBV4-3	TRBD1	16	TRBJ1-2	-	CASSQDPTGFPYGYTF	TGCGCCAGCAGCCAAGATCCGACAGGGTTTCCGTATGGCTACACCTTC
TRBV6-5	-	11	TRBJ2-7	-	CASSYSPRQYF	TGTGCCAGCAGTTACTCTCCGAGGCAGTACTTC
TRBV6-5	-	15	TRBJ2-7	-	CASSPSGRGWGEQYF	TGTGCCAGCAGCCCCTCCGGGCGGGGTTGGGGCGAGCAGTACTTC
TRBV5-4	TRBD2	16	TRBJ2-2	-	CASSHMKRGSTGELFF	TGTGCCAGCAGCCATATGAAGCGGGGAAGCACCGGGGAGCTGTTTTTT
TRBV12-3/TRBV12-4	TRBD1	19	TRBJ1-4	-	CASSPFEGTAITTNEKLFF	TGTGCCAGCAGTCCCTTTGAGGGGACAGCCATTACTACTAATGAAAAACTGTTTTTT
TRBV9	-	15	TRBJ1-6	-	CASSVVGGDNSPLHF	TGTGCCAGCAGCGTAGTGGGGGGGGATAATTCACCCCTCCACTTT
TRBV15	-	13	TRBJ1-6	-	CATKELTGSPLHF	TGTGCCACCAAAGAGCTGACGGGGTCACCCCTCCACTTT
TRBV29-1	-	13	TRBJ2-5	once	CSGKGGSQETQYF	TGCAGCGGCAAAGGTGGCAGCCAAGAGACCCAGTACTTC
TRBV5-1	-	15	TRBJ1-5	-	CASSPGPLSDQPQHF	TGCGCCAGCAGCCCCGGGCCACTCTCGGATCAGCCCCAGCATTTT
TRBV18	-	15	TRBJ2-1	-	CASSPSGLNLHEQFF	TGTGCCAGCTCACCATCAGGCCTTAACCTCCATGAGCAGTTCTTC
TRBV5-6	-	17	TRBJ1-5	-	CASSLERGLYSNQPQHF	TGTGCCAGCAGCTTGGAGAGGGGACTGTATAGCAATCAGCCCCAGCATTTT
TRBV20-1	TRBD2	12	TRBJ2-4	-	CSVASGENIQYF	TGCAGCGTAGCTAGCGGCGAAAACATTCAGTACTTC
TRBV29-1	-	14	TRBJ2-2	-	CSVVTRSNTGELFF	TGCAGCGTCGTTACTCGGAGCAACACCGGGGAGCTGTTTTTT
TRBV30	TRBD1	12	TRBJ1-2	-	CAWTGGGSGYTF	TGTGCCTGGACAGGGGGTGGTAGTGGCTACACCTTC
TRBV5-4	TRBD1	15	TRBJ1-2	once	CASSPSGGSNYGYTF	TGTGCCAGCAGCCCGTCAGGGGGCTCCAACTATGGCTACACCTTC
TRBV18	-	14	TRBJ2-3	-	CASSPREGTDTQYF	TGTGCCAGCTCACCACGTGAGGGCACAGATACGCAGTATTTT
TRBV7-9	TRBD2	17	TRBJ2-1	-	CASSLELAGGPGNEQFF	TGTGCCAGCAGCTTAGAACTAGCGGGGGGGCCTGGCAATGAGCAGTTCTTC
TRBV6-6	TRBD1	15	TRBJ1-5	-	CASSYSGQGLQPQHF	TGTGCCAGCAGTTACTCGGGACAGGGTCTCCAGCCCCAGCATTTT
TRBV14	TRBD1	14	TRBJ1-2	-	CASSQTGINYGYTF	TGTGCCAGCAGCCAGACAGGGATTAACTATGGCTACACCTTC
TRBV30	TRBD1	15	TRBJ1-6	once	CAWSVSSGGRSPLHF	TGTGCCTGGAGTGTATCTTCAGGGGGTAGATCACCCCTCCACTTT
TRBV28	-	14	TRBJ2-7	-	CASSGGIPGGEQYF	TGTGCCAGCAGTGGCGGGATCCCTGGGGGCGAGCAGTACTTC
TRBV9	-	15	TRBJ2-5	-	CASSVVGVSQETQYF	TGTGCCAGCAGCGTAGTTGGGGTCTCCCAAGAGACCCAGTACTTC
TRBV3-1	TRBD1	13	TRBJ1-2	-	CASSQDRGFGYTF	TGTGCCAGCAGTCAAGACAGGGGATTTGGCTACACCTTC
TRBV12-3/TRBV12-4	-	19	TRBJ2-7	once	CASSLSSVPISPPGHEQYF	TGTGCCAGCAGTTTAAGCTCTGTACCCATCTCCCCCCCGGGCCACGAGCAGTACTTC
TRBV6-2/TRBV6-3	-	15	TRBJ2-3	once	CASSYGRGSTDTQYF	TGTGCCAGCAGTTACGGTAGGGGGAGCACAGATACGCAGTATTTT
TRBV20-1	TRBD2	16	TRBJ2-2	-	CSAFGSGGSNTGELFF	TGCAGTGCTTTCGGTAGCGGGGGGTCTAACACCGGGGAGCTGTTTTTT
TRBV11-2	TRBD1	16	TRBJ1-3	-	CASSRTGSFSGNTIYF	TGTGCCAGCAGCCGGACAGGGTCATTCTCTGGAAACACCATATATTTT
TRBV20-1	TRBD2	15	TRBJ2-3	-	CSAQVIAGRGDTQYF	TGCAGTGCCCAGGTGATAGCGGGGAGAGGGGATACGCAGTATTTT
TRBV24-1	-	15	TRBJ2-3	-	CATIAPGMNTDTQYF	TGTGCCACCATTGCCCCGGGTATGAACACAGATACGCAGTATTTT
TRBV5-4	TRBD2	13	TRBJ2-3	-	CASIAGGQDTQYF	TGTGCCAGCATAGCGGGGGGGCAAGATACGCAGTATTTT
TRBV20-1	TRBD1	14	TRBJ2-1	once	CSARLQGDHNEQFF	TGCAGTGCTAGGTTACAGGGGGACCACAATGAGCAGTTCTTC
TRBV2	-	12	TRBJ2-5	-	CASSQAEETQYF	TGTGCCAGCAGCCAAGCAGAAGAGACCCAGTACTTC